The 22 T cell receptor beta chains given below trace back to one sample, sequenced in a study of early T cells in non-severe SARS-CoV-2 infection. TCRdb reprocessed the 5' RACE reads via MiXCR and lists one record per CDR3 protein. The table records some 98,000 distinct CDR3 sequences, 9.5% to 11% of them present only once. Sequenced material: whole blood. The receptors come from an adult who was a healthcare worker with PCR-confirmed SARS-CoV-2 infection or an uninfected control (not recorded which).

This clonotype was seen only a few times. The gene calls are TRBV5-1 and TRBJ2-7; weak D call: TRBD1 (6 bases). V lost 6 bases, J lost 2 bases, and 12 bases lay in between. The CDR3 runs 13 residues. Germline CDR1 reads SGHRS; CDR2 reads YFSETQ. CDR3 protein: CASTKTGTYEQYF. CDR3 coding DNA: TGCGCCAGCACCAAGACAGGAACCTACGAGCAGTACTTC.

This clonotype has more than one count but fewer than ten. This chain connects TRBV7-9 to TRBJ1-5; no reliable D call. The germline gives CDR1 SEHNR, CDR2 FQNEAQ (reference sequence). V lost 7 bases and J 4 bases, leaving 14 bases between the germline ends. The CDR3 sequence is 14 residues long. The CDR3 DNA follows: TGTGCCAGCACCGCCGGTGACTCGAATCAGCCCCAGCATTTT. Amino acids: CASTAGDSNQPQHF.

This clonotype was recorded at least ten times. The chain combines TRBV20-1 with TRBJ2-7, with TRBD2 identical over 7 bases. The CDR3 totals 14 residues. Per germline, CDR1 DFQATT and CDR2 SNEGSKA (reference sequence). The V segment lost 4 bases and the J segment 3 bases; nucleotides outside the gene matches: 9. The CDR3 DNA reads TGCAGTGCTACTCGGGGAGGGGTCGGCTACGAGCAGTACTTC. It codes for CSATRGGVGYEQYF.

This clonotype turned up a few times. V is TRBV29-1 and J is TRBJ1-1, with D possibly matching TRBD1 (5 bases). The CDR3 consists of 12 residues. Germline assignment: CDR1 SQVTM and CDR2 ANQGSEA. V dropped 6 bases and J dropped 1 base, with 9 bases sitting between them. The CDR3 reads CSVGLPNTEAFF. As DNA, the CDR3 is TGCAGCGTGGGACTCCCGAACACTGAAGCTTTCTTT.

The chain uses TRBV7-9 and TRBJ2-1, with 12 nucleotides matching TRBD2. CDR3 size: 18 residues. CDR1 SEHNR and CDR2 FQNEAQ come from the germline V gene (reference sequence). V shed 5 bases, J shed 2 bases, and the junction held 10 bases outside the gene matches. CDR3 DNA sequence: TGTGCCAGCAGCCCATTCCTAGCGGGAGGGCACCCCTACAATGAGCAGTTCTTC. Its protein is CASSPFLAGGHPYNEQFF.

This clonotype appeared a few times. CDR3 sequence reads: CATSSDPGRGFTDTQYF. CDR3 nucleotide sequence: TGTGCCACCAGCAGTGACCCTGGGCGGGGGTTCACAGATACGCAGTATTTT. The chain is built from TRBV15 and TRBJ2-3, with TRBD2 identical over 7 bases. This CDR3 region has 17 residues. V dropped 3 bases and J dropped 2; count of bases not matched to a gene: 11. From germline, CDR1 is LNHNV and CDR2 YYDKDF (reference sequence).

This chain joins TRBV2 and TRBJ1-1; D gene unclear. The CDR3 totals 14 residues. V was cut by 5 bases and J by 0 bases, with 10 bases left in between. Germline assignment: CDR1 SNHLY and CDR2 FYNNEI. CDR3 sequence: CASSHSKMNTEAFF. In nucleotides, the CDR3 is TGTGCCAGCAGTCATTCTAAGATGAACACTGAAGCTTTCTTT.

In this sample, this clonotype turned up a few times. V and J are TRBV10-3 and TRBJ2-1; TRBD2 agrees at 7 bases. The CDR3 has 12 amino acids. Per germline, CDR1 ENHRY and CDR2 SYGVKD. V dropped 6 bases and J dropped 6; count of bases not matched to a gene: 2. The DNA of the CDR3 is TGTGCCATCAGGCGGGAGCCCAATGAGCAGTTCTTC. This codes for CAIRREPNEQFF.

This chain joins TRBV28 and TRBJ2-1, with TRBD2 identical over 7 bases. Germline CDR1 reads MDHEN; CDR2 reads SYDVKM. There are 11 residues in the CDR3. V shed 5 bases, J shed 10 bases, and the junction held 2 bases outside the gene matches. CDR3 coding DNA: TGTGCCAGCAGTCCGGGACTAGAGCAGTTCTTC. This sequence encodes CASSPGLEQFF.

The chain uses TRBV19 and TRBJ1-5; D possibly corresponds to TRBD1 (5 bases). CDR3 length: 16 residues. Between the trimmed V and J ends, which lost 0 bases and 4 bases, there was a span of 13 bases. Germline-derived CDR1 and CDR2 are LNHDA and SQIVND (reference sequence). CDR3 nucleotides: TGTGCCAGTAGTATAGATCCTATGAGGGGAAATCAGCCCCAGCATTTT. This translates into CASSIDPMRGNQPQHF.

This clonotype was picked up many times. The CDR3 DNA follows: TGCAGCACATCCGAGATGGGTATGCAAGCTTTCTTT. Encoded protein: CSTSEMGMQAFF. V usage is TRBV29-1 and J usage is TRBJ1-1; no clear D. Germline lookup yields CDR1 SQVTM and CDR2 ANQGSEA. This CDR3 has 12 residues. The ends were cut back, 8 bases at V and 9 bases at J, with 19 bases in the middle.

This clonotype was recorded at least ten times. For the CDR3, the DNA is TGTGCCAGCAGTGAACAGGGCCTGAGCTCCTACGAGCAGTACTTC. It yields the protein CASSEQGLSSYEQYF. The chain carries TRBV2 and TRBJ2-7; TRBD1 is a possible D gene (5 bases). Germline CDR1 SNHLY, CDR2 FYNNEI. The ends were cut back, 2 bases at V and 0 bases at J, with 11 bases in the middle. The CDR3 covers 15 residues.

The V gene is TRBV20-1, the J gene TRBJ1-2, with D unclear. Germline V gene lookup returns CDR1 DFQATT and CDR2 SNEGSKA (reference sequence). The CDR3 has 12 residues. The V and J ends lost 2 bases and 4 bases respectively, with 8 bases between them. The CDR3 loop is CSARFSGYGYTF. DNA for the CDR3: TGCAGTGCTAGATTCTCCGGCTATGGCTACACCTTC.

This clonotype was observed at least ten times. The chain joins TRBV27 to TRBJ2-1; weak D call: TRBD2 (6 bases). The germline V gene has CDR1 MNHEY and CDR2 SMNVEV (reference sequence). CDR3 length equals 11 residues. V gave up 8 bases and J gave up 10 bases, with 12 bases separating them. DNA of the CDR3: TGTGCCAGCGGTCCGGGAGTCGAGCAGTTCTTC. It translates to CASGPGVEQFF.

This clonotype was recorded at least ten times. The chain recombines TRBV29-1 with TRBJ2-3; no clear D. The germline V gene encodes CDR1 SQVTM and CDR2 ANQGSEA. The CDR3 contains 14 residues. The CDR3 spells CTIREAGLMDTQYF. The CDR3 nucleotides are TGCACCATTCGTGAGGCTGGGTTGATGGATACGCAGTATTTT.

This clonotype was observed at least ten times. The J gene is TRBJ2-2, the V gene TRBV10-2, with 11 bases that match TRBD2. This CDR3 has 15 amino acids. V was clipped by 4 bases and J by 5 bases; unmatched bases: 3. Germline CDR1 is WSHSY and CDR2 is SAAADI. CDR3 amino acids: CASSVSGRETGELFF. The CDR3 bases are TGCGCCAGCAGTGTTAGCGGGAGGGAAACCGGGGAGCTGTTTTTT.

Concerning this clonotype: Since a much larger clone is just one base distant, this may be a read error. The gene calls are TRBV18 and TRBJ2-3, with D tentatively TRBD2 (7 bases). The CDR3 totals 15 residues. Germline assignment: CDR1 KGHSH and CDR2 LQKENI. The CDR3 DNA follows: TGTGCCAGCTCACCACCTGCGGGGGCCACAGATATGCAGTATTTT. The encoded protein is CASSPPAGATDMQYF. The whole variable domain, remainder taken from reference TRBV18 and TRBJ2-3, is NAGVMQNPRHLVRRRGQEARLRCSPMKGHSHVYWYRQLPEEGLKFMVYLQKENIIDESGMPKERFSAEFPKEGPSILRIQQVVRGDSAAYFCASSPPAGATDMQYFGPGTRLTVL.

The genes are TRBV27 and TRBJ2-5; perhaps TRBD1 as D (6 bases). Germline loops: CDR1 MNHEY, CDR2 SMNVEV (reference sequence). This CDR3 region has 15 residues. V was pared by 2 bases and J by 5 bases, with 15 bases between. DNA for the CDR3: TGTGCCAGCAGTTTAACCTACAGGGATTGGGAGACCCAGTACTTC. It translates to CASSLTYRDWETQYF.

This clonotype was counted at least ten times. This chain joins TRBV9 and TRBJ1-1; D gene ambiguous. The germline V gene has CDR1 SGDLS and CDR2 YYNGEE. Trimming stripped 2 bases from V and 6 bases from J, with 11 bases between. This CDR3 is 13 amino acids long. CDR3 coding DNA: TGTGCCAGCAGCGTCCAGACAACCTCTGAAGCTTTCTTT. Protein: CASSVQTTSEAFF.

This chain joins TRBV29-1 and TRBJ1-2; no clear D. The CDR3 runs to 12 residues. V was shortened by 4 bases and J by 4 bases, with 10 bases between the two germline ends. Per germline, CDR1 SQVTM and CDR2 ANQGSEA. CDR3 in amino acids: CSVGTGSYGYTF. The DNA for the CDR3 is TGCAGCGTTGGTACGGGGAGCTATGGCTACACCTTC.

A few counts support this clonotype. The gene calls are TRBV29-1 and TRBJ1-1, with D hard to call. In germline, CDR1 is SQVTM, CDR2 ANQGSEA. This CDR3 is built from 11 residues. The germline V and J ends were trimmed by 5 bases and 1 base, with 5 bases remaining between them. CDR3 bases: TGCAGCGTTCGCGGGAACACTGAAGCTTTCTTT. As protein: CSVRGNTEAFF.

This clonotype was found a few times. In DNA form, the CDR3 reads TGCGCCAGCAGCTTGTCGGCGGCAGGACATCCAGATACGCAGTATTTT. Protein sequence: CASSLSAAGHPDTQYF. The V and J genes are TRBV5-1 and TRBJ2-3; the D gene is possibly TRBD1 (5 bases). Germline CDR1 and CDR2: SGHRS and YFSETQ. V was cut by 1 base and J by 4 bases, with 16 bases left in between. CDR3 length equals 16 residues.